A single sample is the source of the 20 T cell receptor beta chains below, sequenced in a study of shared clonotypes between healthy human individuals. Using immunoSEQ multiplex PCR, the repertoire was profiled, and TCRdb retains in-frame clones only, with some absent. The table has about 680,000 clones, less than 80% seen once. The specimen was memory CD4+ T cells sorted from blood. Subset specified: CD45RA-negative fraction. These receptor sequences come from a woman aged 25 to 39 in good health.

The V and J genes are TRBV7-9 and TRBJ1-1; no definite D call. CDR1 and CDR2 from the germline V gene are SEHNR and FQNEAQ (reference sequence). The V end lost 3 bases, the J end lost 7 bases, and 9 bases lay between the germline ends. The CDR3 length is 12 residues. CDR3 region: CASSFPGGEAFF. The CDR3 DNA follows: TGTGCCAGCAGCTTCCCTGGCGGTGAAGCTTTCTTT.

This clone was picked up one time. The rearrangement uses TRBV28 and TRBJ2-1; D gene unclear. CDR1 and CDR2 from the germline V gene are MDHEN and SYDVKM. V shed 5 bases and J shed 7 bases, with 9 bases lying between them. CDR3 size: 12 residues. The CDR3 sequence: CASSPVWNEQFF. The CDR3 nucleotides read TGTGCCAGCAGTCCCGTATGGAATGAGCAGTTCTTC.

The chain combines TRBV11-2 with TRBJ2-2, with 8 bases identical to TRBD1. This CDR3 region has 17 residues. The trim removed 5 bases at V and 0 bases at J, leaving 8 bases unmatched. Germline CDR1 is SGHAT and CDR2 is FQNNGV. In DNA, the CDR3 is TGTGCCAGCAGCGAGCCCCGGGACAGGACGAACACCGGGGAGCTGTTTTTT. Residues: CASSEPRDRTNTGELFF.

Only a few counts were recorded for this clone. This CDR3 reads CASSSVRGRDTEAFF. DNA of the CDR3: TGTGCCAGCAGTTCCGTCCGGGGTAGGGACACTGAAGCTTTCTTT. The gene calls are TRBV27 and TRBJ1-1; D not resolved. The CDR3 covers 15 residues. The germline V gene has CDR1 MNHEY and CDR2 SMNVEV (reference sequence). Deletions cut 4 bases from V and 3 bases from J, with 15 bases between.

This clone was counted once. The genes are TRBV4-1 and TRBJ1-1; 8 positions agree with TRBD1. Trimming removed 0 bases from V and 1 base from J; junction bases left unmatched: 1. CDR1 and CDR2 (germline): MGHRA, YSYEKL. The length of the CDR3 is 15 residues. The CDR3 loop is CASSQDDRGNTEAFF. The CDR3, as DNA: TGCGCCAGCAGCCAAGATGACAGGGGGAACACTGAAGCTTTCTTT.

The table lists this clone with many counts. This chain uses TRBV7-8 with TRBJ1-2; no definite D call. The V end was cut by 5 bases, the J end by 3 bases, with 10 bases between. This CDR3 spans 13 amino acids. Germline V gives CDR1 SGHVS, CDR2 FQNEAQ. In DNA form, the CDR3 reads TGTGCCAGCAGCCCCCTGGGCTACTATGGCTACACCTTC. Residues: CASSPLGYYGYTF.

The chain uses TRBV7-9 and TRBJ1-5; D perhaps matches TRBD1 (5 bases). Germline CDR1 SEHNR, CDR2 FQNEAQ (reference sequence). The V gene lost 5 bases and the J gene lost 7 bases, with 18 bases spanning the gap. The CDR3 consists of 15 residues. In DNA form, the CDR3 reads TGTGCCAGCAGCCCCGAGTGGGGGGTAGTCCAGCCCCAGCATTTT. This gives the protein CASSPEWGVVQPQHF.

CDR3 DNA sequence: TGTGCCTGGAGTATTCCGACAGGGAGAGATACGCAGTATTTT. This gives the protein CAWSIPTGRDTQYF. The chain has TRBV30 and TRBJ2-3; 7 bases match TRBD1. There are 14 residues in the CDR3. V shed 2 bases and J 5 bases; nucleotides not matched to a gene: 7. Germline V lookup: CDR1 GTSNPN, CDR2 SVGIG (reference sequence).

This clone was detected only once. The chain links TRBV5-1 to TRBJ2-7, with D possibly TRBD2 on 6 matching bases. Germline loops: CDR1 SGHRS, CDR2 YFSETQ. This CDR3 has 12 residues. With 5 bases removed from V and 6 bases from J, the gap between germline ends came to 12 bases. The CDR3 loop is CASSRLEGEQYF. The CDR3 coding sequence is TGCGCCAGCAGTCGACTAGAGGGCGAGCAGTACTTC.

This clone was counted once. V usage is TRBV6-7 and J usage is TRBJ1-2, with unresolved D. TRBV6-7 is an ORF; its function is uncertain. The V end was cut by 2 bases, the J end by 8 bases, with 0 bases between. CDR3 length: 9 amino acids. The CDR3 region has the DNA TGTGCCAGCAGTTACGGCTACACCTTC. Residues: CASSYGYTF.

This clone came up many times. Here the CDR3 DNA reads TGCGCCAGCAGCTCCGGTGGGGACAATGAGCAGTTCTTC. Translating gives CASSSGGDNEQFF. This chain uses TRBV5-1 with TRBJ2-1; no reliable D call. Trimming removed 3 bases from V and 5 bases from J, with 9 bases in between. The CDR3 is 13 amino acids. CDR1 is SGHRS and CDR2 is YFSETQ in the germline V gene.

This chain connects TRBV5-1 to TRBJ2-7; 9 bases agree with TRBD1. Losses at the gene ends were 0 bases for V and 7 bases for J; bases not matched to a gene: 8. Germline loops: CDR1 SGHRS, CDR2 YFSETQ. The CDR3 contains 15 residues. CDR3 DNA sequence: TGCGCCAGCAGCTTGGGGACAGGGGTTAGTGTAGAGCAGTACTTC. It specifies CASSLGTGVSVEQYF.

The V gene is TRBV9, the J gene TRBJ1-3, with D uncertain. The CDR3 loop spans 17 amino acids. CDR1 SGDLS and CDR2 YYNGEE come from the germline V gene. Trimming shortened V by 1 base and J by 2 bases, and 16 bases separated the two germline ends. The CDR3 bases are TGTGCCAGCAGCGTACAGGTCGGGCGAGGGACTGGAAACACCATATATTTT. Its translation: CASSVQVGRGTGNTIYF.

J is TRBJ1-1 and V is TRBV2; tentatively, D is TRBD1 (6 bases). The germline V gene encodes CDR1 SNHLY and CDR2 FYNNEI. The length of the CDR3 is 14 residues. The germline V and J ends were trimmed by 4 bases and 3 bases, with 12 bases remaining between them. CDR3 amino acids: CASSAQGFDTEAFF. In nucleotides, the CDR3 is TGTGCCAGCAGTGCACAGGGATTTGACACTGAAGCTTTCTTT.

This chain connects TRBV7-9 to TRBJ1-2; D ambiguous. CDR3 length: 13 residues. V lost 3 bases and J lost 2, with 7 bases in between. Germline V gives CDR1 SEHNR, CDR2 FQNEAQ (reference sequence). CDR3 coding DNA: TGTGCCAGCAGCTTTGTTAACAACTATGGCTACACCTTC. Its protein is CASSFVNNYGYTF.

V and J are TRBV28 and TRBJ1-2; D is undetermined. Trimming shortened V by 5 bases and J by 8 bases, and 15 bases separated the two germline ends. Germline loops: CDR1 MDHEN, CDR2 SYDVKM. This CDR3 comprises 13 residues. CDR3 sequence (DNA): TGTGCCAGCAGTGCGGGATTTCAAGGGGGCTACACCTTC. It yields the protein CASSAGFQGGYTF.

The chain joins TRBV20-1 to TRBJ2-7; 7 nucleotides match TRBD2. This CDR3 is 9 amino acids long. After removal of 6 bases from V and 9 bases from J, the junction contained 2 bases not matched to a gene. The germline CDR1 and CDR2 sequences are DFQATT and SNEGSKA (reference sequence). CDR3 sequence (DNA): TGCAGTGCGCGGGAGAGGCAGTACTTC. Translating it yields CSARERQYF.

This clone was observed a few times. The chain uses TRBV30 and TRBJ2-5, with TRBD1 matching 8 bases. CDR1 GTSNPN and CDR2 SVGIG come from the germline V gene (reference sequence). Losses at the gene ends were 3 bases for V and 4 bases for J; bases not matched to a gene: 13. The CDR3 is 16 residues long. Here the CDR3 reads CAWSPLTGGRLETQYF. CDR3 nucleotide sequence: TGTGCCTGGAGCCCCCTCACAGGGGGAAGGTTAGAGACCCAGTACTTC.

The chain combines TRBV27 with TRBJ2-6; D perhaps matches TRBD2 (5 bases). The V and J ends lost 5 bases and 0 bases respectively, with 8 bases between them. This CDR3 is built from 15 residues. CDR1 is MNHEY and CDR2 is SMNVEV in the germline V gene (reference sequence). The CDR3 DNA follows: TGTGCCAGCAGTGGCGGGCACTCTGGGGCCAACGTCCTGACTTTC. Residues: CASSGGHSGANVLTF.

The V and J genes are TRBV5-1 and TRBJ2-1; TRBD2 matches 10 bases. Germline V gene data show CDR1 as SGHRS and CDR2 as YFSETQ. The CDR3 sequence is 15 residues long. Germline trimming cut 0 bases from V and 7 bases from J; bases unmatched to any gene: 4. The CDR3 coding sequence is TGCGCCAGCAGCTTGGGTACTAGCGGGGAGAATGAGCAGTTCTTC. Amino acids: CASSLGTSGENEQFF. Combining the CDR3 with reference TRBV5-1 and TRBJ2-1 gives the whole variable domain KAGVTQTPRYLIKTRGQQVTLSCSPISGHRSVSWYQQTPGQGLQFLFEYFSETQRNKGNFPGRFSGRQFSNSRSEMNVSTLELGDSALYLCASSLGTSGENEQFFGPGTRLTVL.